The 8 T cell receptor beta chains reported below all come from one sample, sequenced in a study of cytotoxic CD8 clonotypes in ibrutinib-treated CLL. The repertoire was sequenced with immunoSEQ multiplex PCR; TCRdb's copy has only in-frame clones and lacks some. The data contain 20,000 to 25,000 clones, roughly 62% of them singletons. The sample here was PBMCs, taken after 24 months of ibrutinib treatment. The receptors come from a human donor with chronic lymphocytic leukemia.

The chain uses TRBV25-1 and TRBJ1-2, with 8 bases that match TRBD1. The CDR3 is 14 amino acids. From germline, CDR1 is MGHDK and CDR2 SYGVNS. Trimming took 3 bases from V and 8 from J; bases not matched to a gene: 8. CDR3 nucleotides: TGTGCCAGCAGTGAGATACAGGGGGTACGGGGCTACACCTTC. This gives the protein CASSEIQGVRGYTF.

This chain connects TRBV18 to TRBJ1-5; 8 bases are shared with TRBD1. This CDR3 has 15 residues. CDR1 and CDR2 (germline): KGHSH, LQKENI. Trimming at V came to 6 bases and at J to 4 bases, leaving 8 bases not matched to a gene. The CDR3 DNA reads TGTGCCAGCTCTCAAGGACAGGGAATAAATCAGCCCCAGCATTTT. Protein: CASSQGQGINQPQHF.

The rearrangement joins TRBV5-4 to TRBJ2-2; 8 nucleotides line up with TRBD1. Unmatched junction bases numbered 7, after V lost 4 bases and J lost 2 bases. The germline V gene encodes CDR1 SGHNT and CDR2 YYREEE (reference sequence). The CDR3 sequence is 16 residues long. The CDR3 loop is CASSRDRGGNTGELFF. CDR3 coding DNA: TGTGCCAGCAGCCGAGACAGGGGAGGAAACACCGGGGAGCTGTTTTTT.

This clone came up a few times. This chain uses TRBV5-4 with TRBJ2-7; D is ambiguous. Trimming pared 0 bases from V and 3 bases from J, leaving 7 bases between. Germline V gene lookup returns CDR1 SGHNT and CDR2 YYREEE (reference sequence). This CDR3 spans 13 amino acids. Here the CDR3 reads CASSLDYSYEQYF. CDR3 in DNA: TGTGCCAGCAGCTTGGATTACAGCTACGAGCAGTACTTC.

The chain carries TRBV29-1 and TRBJ2-1; D might be TRBD1 or TRBD2, each matching 6 bases. The CDR3 covers 14 residues. Germline V gene data show CDR1 as SQVTM and CDR2 as ANQGSEA. The CDR3 reads CSLIRGRGGNEQFF. CDR3 DNA: TGCAGTTTAATTCGGGGGCGAGGGGGCAATGAGCAGTTCTTC.

This clone was counted only a few times. The rearrangement links TRBV7-8 to TRBJ2-1; a possible D gene is TRBD2 (6 bases). The CDR3 sequence is 15 residues long. Trimming removed 5 bases at V and 4 bases at J, with 15 bases between. Germline V gives CDR1 SGHVS, CDR2 FQNEAQ. Written as DNA, the CDR3 is TGTGCCAGCAGCCTTTCTGCGGGGAGTTACAATGAGCAGTTCTTC. It specifies CASSLSAGSYNEQFF.

The chain carries TRBV30 and TRBJ2-5; possible D gene TRBD2, 7 bases. V was trimmed by 8 bases and J by 5 bases, leaving 21 bases between them. The CDR3 length is 14 residues. Germline values: CDR1 GTSNPN, CDR2 SVGIG (reference sequence). DNA for the CDR3: TGTGCCCTGGAGGGGGGGCGCGTTAGGGAGACCCAGTACTTC. This sequence encodes CALEGGRVRETQYF.

V and J are TRBV11-2 and TRBJ2-5; 8 bases are a match to TRBD2. Germline V CDR1 and CDR2: SGHAT, FQNNGV. V shed 0 bases and J 5 bases; nucleotides not matched to a gene: 8. The CDR3 totals 16 residues. The CDR3: CASSLDLAGGGETQYF. The CDR3, as DNA: TGTGCCAGCAGCTTAGATCTGGCGGGGGGAGGGGAGACCCAGTACTTC.